This T cell receptor beta chain was profiled in a study of cytomegalovirus exposure and HLA in healthy donors. PCR was performed using 60 Vbeta and 13 Jbeta primers. Clones were read by immunoSEQ multiplex PCR, and TCRdb kept only the in-frame ones, dropping some. The sample holds 200,000 to 300,000 clones, around 81% seen once. Trimming removed 6 bases from V and 0 bases from J, with 14 bases in between. From germline, CDR1 is WSHSY and CDR2 SAAADI. This CDR3 region has 15 residues. The chain carries TRBV10-2 and TRBJ2-5; D perhaps matches TRBD1 (6 bases). The sequenced sample was PBMCs. The source of this sequence is a woman in her fifties or sixties in good health and CMV-seropositive. The CDR3 DNA reads as TGCGCCAGCAGCGCGGACAGACCTTACCAAGAGACCCAGTACTTC. Translating it yields CASSADRPYQETQYF.